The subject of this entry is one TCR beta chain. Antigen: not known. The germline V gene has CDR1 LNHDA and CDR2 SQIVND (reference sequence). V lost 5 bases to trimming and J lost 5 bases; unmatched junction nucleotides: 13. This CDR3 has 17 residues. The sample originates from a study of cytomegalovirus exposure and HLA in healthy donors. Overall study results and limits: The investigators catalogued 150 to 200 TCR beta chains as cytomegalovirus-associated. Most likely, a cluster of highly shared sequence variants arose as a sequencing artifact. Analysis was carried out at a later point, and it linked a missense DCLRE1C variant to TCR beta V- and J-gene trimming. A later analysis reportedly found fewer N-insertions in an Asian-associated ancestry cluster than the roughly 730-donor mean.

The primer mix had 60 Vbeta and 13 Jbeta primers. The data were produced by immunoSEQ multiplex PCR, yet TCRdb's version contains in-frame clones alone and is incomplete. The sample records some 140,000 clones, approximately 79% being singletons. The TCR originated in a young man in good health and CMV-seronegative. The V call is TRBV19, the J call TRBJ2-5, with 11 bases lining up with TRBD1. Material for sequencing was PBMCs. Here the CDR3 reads CASSPKPGQGARETQYF. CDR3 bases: TGTGCCAGTAGTCCCAAACCTGGACAGGGGGCGAGGGAGACCCAGTACTTC.